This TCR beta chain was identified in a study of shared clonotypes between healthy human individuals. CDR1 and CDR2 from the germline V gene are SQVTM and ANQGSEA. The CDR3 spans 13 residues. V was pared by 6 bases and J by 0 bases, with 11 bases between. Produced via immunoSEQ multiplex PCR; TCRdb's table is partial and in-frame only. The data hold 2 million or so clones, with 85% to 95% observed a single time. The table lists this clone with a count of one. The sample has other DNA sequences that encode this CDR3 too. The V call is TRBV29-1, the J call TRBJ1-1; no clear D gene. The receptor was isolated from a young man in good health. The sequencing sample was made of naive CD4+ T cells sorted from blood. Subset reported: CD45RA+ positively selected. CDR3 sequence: CSVAGRLNTEAFF. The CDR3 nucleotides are TGCAGCGTGGCTGGACGGCTGAACACTGAAGCTTTCTTT.